This T cell receptor beta chain was recorded in a study of blood T cell repertoires in COVID-19. Study as a whole: Specimens from acute and convalescent COVID-19 originated in the United States, Italy and Spain.

Generated by immunoSEQ multiplex PCR, the TCRdb table keeps only in-frame clones and is missing some. This sample carries around 230,000 clones, 80% to 90% of them seen once, and the ten largest clones take around 10%. This CDR3 comprises 14 residues. The junction had 2 bases not matched to a gene; V was cut back by 0 bases and J by 5 bases. The germline V gene has CDR1 SGDLS and CDR2 YYNGEE. The TCR sequence derives from a man aged 50 or older with COVID-19, enrolled during active disease. The chain links TRBV9 to TRBJ1-1, with TRBD1 identical over 9 bases. Source material: peripheral blood. The CDR3 DNA sequence: TGTGCCAGCAGCGTAGATGGGACAGGGACTGAAGCTTTCTTT. It encodes CASSVDGTGTEAFF.